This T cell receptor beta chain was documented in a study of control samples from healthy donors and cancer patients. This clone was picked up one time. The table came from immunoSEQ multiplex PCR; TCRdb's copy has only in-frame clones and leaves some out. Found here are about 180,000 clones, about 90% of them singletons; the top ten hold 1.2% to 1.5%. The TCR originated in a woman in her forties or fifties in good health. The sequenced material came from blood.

The CDR3: CASSYQGTFGEQFF. The CDR3 DNA sequence: TGTGCCAGCAGTTACCAAGGGACATTTGGTGAGCAGTTCTTC. The rearrangement links TRBV6-2 or TRBV6-3 to TRBJ2-1, with a tentative D call TRBD1 (6 bases). V lost 2 bases to trimming and J lost 9 bases, with 14 bases between them. The CDR3 totals 14 residues. The V gene's germline CDR1 is MNHEY and CDR2 SVGEGT.